The clone carrying this T cell receptor beta chain showed up many times. The data belong to a study of blood T cell repertoires in COVID-19. About the study: Sources were T cells, B-cell-depleted T cells, or PBMCs; the material itself was cDNA or gDNA.

Participant ages covered roughly 18 to 89 years across 24 US areas. The table came from immunoSEQ multiplex PCR; TCRdb's copy has only in-frame clones and leaves some out. The sample includes some 100,000 clones, 70% to 90% of them seen just once. The CDR3 contains 13 residues. Per the germline V gene, CDR1 is KGHSY and CDR2 is FQNENV. With 3 bases removed from V and 5 bases from J, the gap between germline ends came to 8 bases. The sequence derives from a woman in her 50s who had recovered from COVID-19. The specimen was PBMCs or T cells enriched from blood (not recorded which). The chain links TRBV16 to TRBJ2-1; possible D gene TRBD2, 6 bases. The CDR3 sequence: CASSHREDNEQFF. The DNA for the CDR3 is TGTGCCAGCAGCCATAGGGAGGACAATGAGCAGTTCTTC.